This is a list of T cell receptor beta chains from one sample in a study of neurological immune-mediated disorders. One entry per CDR3 protein, called by TCRdb with MiXCR from the 5' RACE reads. The sample carries 60,000 to 85,000 distinct CDR3 sequences, roughly 4.8% recorded once. What was sequenced was PBMCs. The receptor set was obtained from a woman in her 70s with multiple sclerosis. Each CDR3 is given with its conserved first and last residue. The order of the fields is V gene, D gene, clone size, J gene, CDR3 length, CDR3 protein, CDR3 DNA. The D gene is left open where the match is weak. Rows may omit the clone size; those that give it use once, few, many or a size class.

v_call: TRBV7-7
d_call: TRBD2
clone_size: many
j_call: TRBJ2-3
cdr3_length: 15
cdr3_aa: CASSLGGRSPDTQYF
cdr3_nt: TGTGCCAGCAGCTTGGGCGGGAGGAGCCCAGATACGCAGTATTTT

v_call: TRBV5-1
d_call: -
clone_size: many
j_call: TRBJ2-1
cdr3_length: 13
cdr3_aa: CASSFQGDNEQFF
cdr3_nt: TGCGCCAGCAGCTTTCAAGGAGACAATGAGCAGTTCTTC

v_call: TRBV7-6
d_call: -
clone_size: many
j_call: TRBJ2-7
cdr3_length: 16
cdr3_aa: CASSLDDGRNSREQYF
cdr3_nt: TGTGCCAGCAGCTTAGACGATGGACGAAACTCCAGAGAGCAGTACTTC

v_call: TRBV3-1
d_call: -
clone_size: few
j_call: TRBJ2-5
cdr3_length: 13
cdr3_aa: CASSQDLLGTQYF
cdr3_nt: TGTGCCAGCAGCCAAGATCTGCTCGGGACCCAGTACTTC

v_call: TRBV6-5
d_call: TRBD1
clone_size: many
j_call: TRBJ1-2
cdr3_length: 14
cdr3_aa: CASSYGTGNYGYTF
cdr3_nt: TGTGCCAGCAGTTACGGGACAGGGAACTATGGCTACACCTTC

v_call: TRBV30
d_call: -
clone_size: many
j_call: TRBJ1-2
cdr3_length: 12
cdr3_aa: CAWSPGNYGYTF
cdr3_nt: TGTGCCTGGAGTCCCGGGAACTATGGCTACACCTTC

v_call: TRBV7-2
d_call: TRBD1
clone_size: few
j_call: TRBJ1-2
cdr3_length: 15
cdr3_aa: CASRRDSTFNYGYTF
cdr3_nt: TGTGCCAGCAGGCGGGACAGCACCTTTAACTATGGCTACACCTTC

v_call: TRBV5-1
d_call: -
clone_size: many
j_call: TRBJ2-7
cdr3_length: 15
cdr3_aa: CASSWLAGQNYEQYF
cdr3_nt: TGCGCCAGCAGCTGGCTGGCAGGGCAGAACTACGAGCAGTACTTC

v_call: TRBV20-1
d_call: TRBD2
clone_size: many
j_call: TRBJ2-7
cdr3_length: 15
cdr3_aa: CSAPSSSGHSYEQYF
cdr3_nt: TGCAGTGCTCCCTCTTCTAGCGGGCACTCCTACGAGCAGTACTTC

v_call: TRBV12-3/TRBV12-4
d_call: TRBD1
clone_size: few
j_call: TRBJ1-5
cdr3_length: 15
cdr3_aa: CASSTGGAGNQPQHF
cdr3_nt: TGTGCCAGCAGTACAGGGGGCGCGGGCAATCAGCCCCAGCATTTT

v_call: TRBV5-1
d_call: -
clone_size: few
j_call: TRBJ2-7
cdr3_length: 13
cdr3_aa: CASSGLKTYEQYF
cdr3_nt: TGCGCCAGCAGCGGACTAAAAACCTACGAGCAGTACTTC

v_call: TRBV12-3/TRBV12-4
d_call: TRBD2
clone_size: -
j_call: TRBJ2-1
cdr3_length: 16
cdr3_aa: CASGRPGTSPNNEQFF
cdr3_nt: TGTGCCAGCGGACGGCCTGGGACTAGCCCAAACAATGAGCAGTTCTTC

v_call: TRBV9
d_call: -
clone_size: many
j_call: TRBJ2-1
cdr3_length: 12
cdr3_aa: CASSGVGNEQFF
cdr3_nt: TGTGCCAGCAGCGGAGTTGGTAATGAGCAGTTCTTC

v_call: TRBV6-4
d_call: -
clone_size: many
j_call: TRBJ1-2
cdr3_length: 15
cdr3_aa: CASSDSRLQAGGYTF
cdr3_nt: TGTGCCAGCAGTGACTCGAGATTGCAGGCCGGTGGCTACACCTTC

v_call: TRBV5-1
d_call: TRBD2
clone_size: many
j_call: TRBJ2-5
cdr3_length: 18
cdr3_aa: CASSTGTSGRVEQETQYF
cdr3_nt: TGCGCCAGCAGCACCGGGACTAGCGGGAGAGTGGAGCAAGAGACCCAGTACTTC

v_call: TRBV5-1
d_call: -
clone_size: many
j_call: TRBJ2-4
cdr3_length: 16
cdr3_aa: CASSPLAGLAKNIQYF
cdr3_nt: TGCGCCAGCAGCCCTCTGGCGGGATTAGCCAAAAACATTCAGTACTTC

v_call: TRBV20-1
d_call: TRBD1
clone_size: few
j_call: TRBJ1-1
cdr3_length: 16
cdr3_aa: CSARGQGRGSDTEAFF
cdr3_nt: TGCAGTGCTAGGGGACAGGGGAGAGGATCTGACACTGAAGCTTTCTTT

v_call: TRBV20-1
d_call: -
clone_size: many
j_call: TRBJ1-5
cdr3_length: 15
cdr3_aa: CSARDSRSPKEPQHF
cdr3_nt: TGCAGTGCTAGAGATTCGAGAAGCCCGAAGGAGCCCCAGCATTTT

v_call: TRBV5-1
d_call: -
clone_size: many
j_call: TRBJ2-7
cdr3_length: 13
cdr3_aa: CASSGTNTYEQYF
cdr3_nt: TGCGCCAGCTCCGGGACCAATACCTACGAGCAGTACTTC

v_call: TRBV6-6
d_call: -
clone_size: many
j_call: TRBJ1-4
cdr3_length: 13
cdr3_aa: CASSFFATSELFF
cdr3_nt: TGTGCCAGCAGTTTCTTCGCCACGTCGGAACTGTTTTTT

v_call: TRBV24-1
d_call: -
clone_size: many
j_call: TRBJ2-1
cdr3_length: 13
cdr3_aa: CATSDYLYNEQFF
cdr3_nt: TGTGCCACCAGTGATTATCTTTACAATGAGCAGTTCTTC

v_call: TRBV6-5
d_call: -
clone_size: many
j_call: TRBJ2-2
cdr3_length: 13
cdr3_aa: CASRLTVTGELFF
cdr3_nt: TGTGCCAGCAGGCTAACAGTGACCGGGGAGCTGTTTTTT

v_call: TRBV5-5
d_call: -
clone_size: few
j_call: TRBJ2-1
cdr3_length: 10
cdr3_aa: CASSLTEQFF
cdr3_nt: TGTGCCAGCAGCTTGACTGAGCAGTTCTTC

v_call: TRBV10-3
d_call: -
clone_size: many
j_call: TRBJ2-7
cdr3_length: 12
cdr3_aa: CAISGQLYEQYF
cdr3_nt: TGTGCCATCAGCGGACAGTTATACGAGCAGTACTTC

v_call: TRBV4-1
d_call: -
clone_size: many
j_call: TRBJ1-2
cdr3_length: 13
cdr3_aa: CASSQEMAYGYTF
cdr3_nt: TGCGCCAGCAGCCAAGAAATGGCATATGGCTACACCTTC

v_call: TRBV7-9
d_call: TRBD2
clone_size: -
j_call: TRBJ2-1
cdr3_length: 17
cdr3_aa: CASSSSLSSGSTHEQFF
cdr3_nt: TGTGCCAGCAGCTCTTCACTTTCTAGCGGGAGTACCCATGAGCAGTTCTTC

v_call: TRBV24-1
d_call: -
clone_size: few
j_call: TRBJ2-7
cdr3_length: 15
cdr3_aa: CATEPLRDTPHEQYF
cdr3_nt: TGTGCCACCGAACCTCTCCGGGACACCCCTCACGAGCAGTACTTC

v_call: TRBV20-1
d_call: -
clone_size: many
j_call: TRBJ1-3
cdr3_length: 14
cdr3_aa: CSASRAIGGNTIYF
cdr3_nt: TGCAGTGCCAGCCGGGCGATAGGGGGAAACACCATATATTTT

v_call: TRBV7-2
d_call: -
clone_size: few
j_call: TRBJ1-2
cdr3_length: 15
cdr3_aa: CASSLFSGDKVGYTF
cdr3_nt: TGTGCCAGCAGCTTATTTTCAGGTGATAAGGTTGGCTACACCTTC

v_call: TRBV20-1
d_call: TRBD2
clone_size: few
j_call: TRBJ2-7
cdr3_length: 16
cdr3_aa: CSARDAGGAPIYEQYF
cdr3_nt: TGCAGTGCTAGAGATGCGGGGGGAGCCCCCATCTACGAGCAGTACTTC

v_call: TRBV5-1
d_call: TRBD2
clone_size: many
j_call: TRBJ2-5
cdr3_length: 15
cdr3_aa: CASSPGLAVQETQYF
cdr3_nt: TGCGCCAGCAGCCCGGGACTAGCGGTCCAAGAGACCCAGTACTTC

v_call: TRBV10-3
d_call: -
clone_size: few
j_call: TRBJ1-2
cdr3_length: 13
cdr3_aa: CAISDPGPYGYTF
cdr3_nt: TGTGCCATCAGTGACCCTGGGCCATATGGCTACACCTTC

v_call: TRBV6-5
d_call: -
clone_size: many
j_call: TRBJ2-1
cdr3_length: 13
cdr3_aa: CASSYGYNNEQFF
cdr3_nt: TGTGCCAGCAGTTACGGTTATAACAATGAGCAGTTCTTC

v_call: TRBV7-6
d_call: TRBD1
clone_size: many
j_call: TRBJ1-4
cdr3_length: 17
cdr3_aa: CASRSVPRQGRNEKLFF
cdr3_nt: TGTGCCAGCAGATCGGTCCCTCGACAGGGGCGGAACGAAAAACTGTTTTTT

v_call: TRBV7-2
d_call: TRBD2
clone_size: -
j_call: TRBJ2-1
cdr3_length: 16
cdr3_aa: CASSLTLGLAGAEQFF
cdr3_nt: TGTGCCAGCAGCTTAACTCTTGGACTAGCGGGTGCCGAGCAGTTCTTC

v_call: TRBV14
d_call: -
clone_size: many
j_call: TRBJ1-1
cdr3_length: 14
cdr3_aa: CASSLQGSHTEAFF
cdr3_nt: TGTGCCAGCAGCCTTCAGGGTTCCCACACTGAAGCTTTCTTT

v_call: TRBV5-1
d_call: TRBD1
clone_size: many
j_call: TRBJ1-2
cdr3_length: 15
cdr3_aa: CASSAGTGPAYGYTF
cdr3_nt: TGCGCCAGCAGCGCCGGGACAGGGCCCGCGTATGGCTACACCTTC

v_call: TRBV4-1
d_call: TRBD1
clone_size: many
j_call: TRBJ2-1
cdr3_length: 16
cdr3_aa: CASSQGGGQGVNEQFF
cdr3_nt: TGCGCCAGCAGCCAAGGCGGAGGACAGGGGGTCAATGAGCAGTTCTTC

v_call: TRBV6-1
d_call: -
clone_size: few
j_call: TRBJ1-6
cdr3_length: 13
cdr3_aa: CASSVRMESPLHF
cdr3_nt: TGTGCCAGCAGTGTGAGGATGGAATCACCCCTCCACTTT

v_call: TRBV4-3
d_call: -
clone_size: many
j_call: TRBJ2-3
cdr3_length: 14
cdr3_aa: CASSQGRRTDTQYF
cdr3_nt: TGCGCCAGCAGCCAAGGACGTAGGACAGATACGCAGTATTTT

v_call: TRBV5-1
d_call: -
clone_size: few
j_call: TRBJ2-3
cdr3_length: 15
cdr3_aa: CASSLVDYNTDTQYF
cdr3_nt: TGCGCCAGCAGCTTGGTAGACTACAACACAGATACGCAGTATTTT

v_call: TRBV3-1
d_call: TRBD2
clone_size: many
j_call: TRBJ2-1
cdr3_length: 15
cdr3_aa: CASSSLAGGLNEQFF
cdr3_nt: TGTGCCAGCAGCTCCCTAGCGGGAGGACTGAATGAGCAGTTCTTC

v_call: TRBV15
d_call: -
clone_size: -
j_call: TRBJ1-1
cdr3_length: 15
cdr3_aa: CATSRKSTGNTEAFF
cdr3_nt: TGTGCCACCAGCAGAAAGTCGACAGGGAACACTGAAGCTTTCTTT

v_call: TRBV20-1
d_call: TRBD2
clone_size: many
j_call: TRBJ2-5
cdr3_length: 14
cdr3_aa: CSAREASGAETQYF
cdr3_nt: TGCAGTGCAAGAGAGGCTAGCGGGGCGGAGACCCAGTACTTC

v_call: TRBV5-1
d_call: TRBD2
clone_size: many
j_call: TRBJ2-3
cdr3_length: 17
cdr3_aa: CASSPLTSATSTDTQYF
cdr3_nt: TGCGCCAGCAGCCCGTTAACTAGCGCCACTAGCACAGATACGCAGTATTTT

v_call: TRBV3-1
d_call: TRBD2
clone_size: many
j_call: TRBJ2-7
cdr3_length: 17
cdr3_aa: CASSQYLSSGRSYEQYF
cdr3_nt: TGTGCCAGCAGCCAGTACCTTTCTAGCGGGAGGTCCTACGAGCAGTACTTC

v_call: TRBV5-5
d_call: TRBD1
clone_size: -
j_call: TRBJ1-1
cdr3_length: 15
cdr3_aa: CASSFTGAENTEAFF
cdr3_nt: TGTGCCAGCAGCTTTACAGGGGCAGAGAACACTGAAGCTTTCTTT

v_call: TRBV5-1
d_call: TRBD2
clone_size: many
j_call: TRBJ2-7
cdr3_length: 15
cdr3_aa: CASSLSGTRGYEQYF
cdr3_nt: TGCGCCAGCAGCCTTAGCGGGACCCGTGGATACGAGCAGTACTTC

v_call: TRBV20-1
d_call: -
clone_size: many
j_call: TRBJ2-1
cdr3_length: 13
cdr3_aa: CSARGGHYNEQFF
cdr3_nt: TGCAGTGCTAGAGGAGGGCACTACAATGAGCAGTTCTTC

v_call: TRBV5-6
d_call: -
clone_size: many
j_call: TRBJ1-2
cdr3_length: 12
cdr3_aa: CASSLGNYGYTF
cdr3_nt: TGTGCCAGCAGCCTTGGAAACTATGGCTACACCTTC

v_call: TRBV20-1
d_call: TRBD2
clone_size: many
j_call: TRBJ2-3
cdr3_length: 14
cdr3_aa: CSAGAGVGTDTQYF
cdr3_nt: TGCAGTGCTGGGGCGGGAGTAGGCACAGATACGCAGTATTTT

v_call: TRBV7-2
d_call: TRBD2
clone_size: few
j_call: TRBJ2-1
cdr3_length: 17
cdr3_aa: CASSLGSGLAFYNEQFF
cdr3_nt: TGTGCCAGCAGCTTAGGTTCCGGACTAGCGTTCTACAATGAGCAGTTCTTC

v_call: TRBV12-3/TRBV12-4
d_call: TRBD2
clone_size: -
j_call: TRBJ2-5
cdr3_length: 12
cdr3_aa: CASKSGGETQYF
cdr3_nt: TGTGCCAGCAAAAGCGGGGGGGAGACCCAGTACTTC

v_call: TRBV10-3
d_call: -
clone_size: many
j_call: TRBJ2-7
cdr3_length: 14
cdr3_aa: CAISVEQGSYEQYF
cdr3_nt: TGTGCCATCAGTGTGGAGCAGGGATCCTACGAGCAGTACTTC

v_call: TRBV20-1
d_call: -
clone_size: many
j_call: TRBJ2-4
cdr3_length: 14
cdr3_aa: CSASPRGLTNIQYF
cdr3_nt: TGCAGTGCTAGTCCCCGGGGGCTTACAAACATTCAGTACTTC

v_call: TRBV29-1
d_call: TRBD1
clone_size: many
j_call: TRBJ1-1
cdr3_length: 13
cdr3_aa: CSVRQGLNTEAFF
cdr3_nt: TGCAGCGTTAGACAGGGTTTGAACACTGAAGCTTTCTTT

v_call: TRBV5-1
d_call: -
clone_size: many
j_call: TRBJ2-3
cdr3_length: 14
cdr3_aa: CASNVLAGPDTQYF
cdr3_nt: TGCGCCAGCAATGTTTTGGCGGGACCAGATACGCAGTATTTT

v_call: TRBV12-3/TRBV12-4
d_call: TRBD2
clone_size: many
j_call: TRBJ2-5
cdr3_length: 12
cdr3_aa: CASSSGTETQYF
cdr3_nt: TGTGCCAGCAGTAGCGGGACGGAGACCCAGTACTTC